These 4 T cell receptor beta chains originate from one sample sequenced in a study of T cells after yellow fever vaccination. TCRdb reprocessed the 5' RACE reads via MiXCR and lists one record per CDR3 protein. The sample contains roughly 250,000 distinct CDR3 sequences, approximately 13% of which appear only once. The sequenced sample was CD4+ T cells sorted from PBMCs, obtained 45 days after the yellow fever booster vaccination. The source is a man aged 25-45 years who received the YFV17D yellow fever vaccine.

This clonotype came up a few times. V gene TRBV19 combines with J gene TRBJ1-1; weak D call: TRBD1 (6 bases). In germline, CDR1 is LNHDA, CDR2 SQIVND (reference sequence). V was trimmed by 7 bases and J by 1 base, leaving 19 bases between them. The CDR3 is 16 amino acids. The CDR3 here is CASTSKTRTANTEAFF. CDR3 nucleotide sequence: TGTGCCAGTACCTCAAAAACCCGGACAGCGAACACTGAAGCTTTCTTT.

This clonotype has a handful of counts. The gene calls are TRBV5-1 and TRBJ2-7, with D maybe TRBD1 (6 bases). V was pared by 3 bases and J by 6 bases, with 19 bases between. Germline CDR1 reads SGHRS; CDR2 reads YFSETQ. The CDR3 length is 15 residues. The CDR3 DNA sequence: TGCGCCAGCAGCTCAACAACAGGGAAAAGCGGCGAGCAGTACTTC. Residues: CASSSTTGKSGEQYF. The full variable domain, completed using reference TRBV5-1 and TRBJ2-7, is KAGVTQTPRYLIKTRGQQVTLSCSPISGHRSVSWYQQTPGQGLQFLFEYFSETQRNKGNFPGRFSGRQFSNSRSEMNVSTLELGDSALYLCASSSTTGKSGEQYFGPGTRLTVT.

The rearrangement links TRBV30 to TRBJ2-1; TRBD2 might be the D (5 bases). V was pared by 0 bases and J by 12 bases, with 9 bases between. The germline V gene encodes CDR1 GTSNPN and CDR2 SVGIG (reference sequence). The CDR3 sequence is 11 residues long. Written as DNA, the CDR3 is TGTGCCTGGAGTGTAACTGGGAGGCAGTTCTTC. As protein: CAWSVTGRQFF.

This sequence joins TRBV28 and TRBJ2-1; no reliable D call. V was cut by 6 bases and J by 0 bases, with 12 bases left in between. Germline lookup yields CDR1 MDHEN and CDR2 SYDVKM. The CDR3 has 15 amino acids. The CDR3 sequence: CASSHTKSSYNEQFF. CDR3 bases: TGTGCCAGCAGCCATACTAAGAGCTCCTACAATGAGCAGTTCTTC.